This TCR beta chain was retrieved from a study of Ad26.COV2.S vaccination and SARS-CoV-2 variants. This CDR3 has 13 residues. Trimming pared 5 bases from V and 8 bases from J, leaving 15 bases between. Assay: immunoSEQ multiplex PCR; the TCRdb copy retains only in-frame clones and omits some. The sample lists some 480,000 clones; around nine tenths were seen once. Specified treatment: about 20 received Ad26.COV2.S at low or high dose, single or two shots; about five received placebo; per-sample allocation not given. The samples were gathered on day 63 after the first injection of vaccine or placebo. The V call is TRBV12-3 or TRBV12-4, the J call TRBJ1-2, with D uncertain. Here the sequenced sample was peripheral blood, taken in a trial of Ad26.COV2.S vaccine versus placebo. The origin of this receptor is a person between 18 and 65 years old who received the Ad26.COV2.S COVID-19 vaccine or a placebo. Here the CDR3 reads CASSTPGSGGYTF. In DNA form, the CDR3 reads TGTGCCAGCAGTACTCCGGGGTCGGGGGGCTACACCTTC.